The TCR beta chain under discussion was sequenced for a study of immune evolution from preneoplasia to lung adenocarcinoma. V lost 4 bases to trimming and J lost 1 base, with 9 bases between them. Germline assignment: CDR1 SGHVS and CDR2 FNYEAQ. The CDR3 sequence is 14 residues long. Libraries were prepared by immunoSEQ multiplex PCR; TCRdb keeps only in-frame clonotypes and omits some of them. This table has tens of thousands of clones, about 76% appearing once. Nucleic acids came from premalignant or tumor cells enriched by macro-dissection. This sequence joins TRBV7-6 and TRBJ2-3; D may be TRBD2 (6 bases). Sequences were obtained from FFPE invasive lung adenocarcinoma tissue. The clonotype was recovered from a person aged 60 to 70 with invasive lung adenocarcinoma. Some clones in this sample may be carry-over from other donors' samples. Here the CDR3 reads CASSWDSGTDTQYF. CDR3 in DNA: TGTGCCAGCAGCTGGGACTCCGGCACAGATACGCAGTATTTT. The full variable domain, completed using reference TRBV7-6 and TRBJ2-3, is GAGVSQSPRYKVTKRGQDVALRCDPISGHVSLYWYRQALGQGPEFLTYFNYEAQQDKSGLPNDRFSAERPEGSISTLTIQRTEQRDSAMYRCASSWDSGTDTQYFGPGTRLTVL.